This T cell receptor (beta chain) appears in the sequencing data of a study of PD-1 blockade in classical Hodgkin lymphoma. Time point noted: cycle 4 day 1 (C4D1), after more than five weeks of nivolumab. Following autologous stem cell transplantation, relapse occurred in every patient, and exposure to brentuximab vedotin varied. V was clipped by 8 bases and J by 5 bases, with 19 bases between them. CDR1 and CDR2 from the germline V gene are SNHLY and FYNNEI. The CDR3 totals 14 residues. Sequencing was performed with immunoSEQ multiplex PCR; in TCRdb, only in-frame clones are kept and a portion is missing. The sample carries some 58,000 clones, about 90% recorded once.

The J gene is TRBJ2-7, the V gene TRBV2; no definite D call. The TCR comes from a human donor with classical Hodgkin lymphoma. Sequences were derived from peripheral blood mononuclear cells (PBMCs), sampled before the fourth cycle of nivolumab. As DNA, the CDR3 is TGTGCCAGCCTACTTGGGTGGGGTTTCGACGAGCAGTACTTC. It yields the protein CASLLGWGFDEQYF. The full variable domain, rest sourced from reference TRBV2 and TRBJ2-7, is EPEVTQTPSHQVTQMGQEVILRCVPISNHLYFYWYRQILGQKVEFLVSFYNNEISEKSEIFDDQFSVERPDGSNFTLKIRSTKLEDSAMYFCASLLGWGFDEQYFGPGTRLTVT.